This is a list of T cell receptor beta chains from one sample in a study of technical replicates of blood from a few donors. Sequencing was performed with immunoSEQ multiplex PCR; in TCRdb, only in-frame clones are kept and a portion is missing. The data hold some 79,000 clones, with 91% observed a single time. Sequenced sample: T cells isolated from PBMCs. The origin of the receptors is a human donor in good health. Some clones in this sample may be carry-over from other donors' samples. The CDR3 runs from the conserved cysteine through the conserved F or W. Fields, in order: J gene, clone size, V gene, CDR3 protein. Clone size is given for some rows only: seen once, a few or many times, or a class if the clone is expanded.

TRBJ2-1	-	TRBV10-3	CAIKQGGEQFF
TRBJ2-5	once	TRBV19	CASSIFAGRETQYF
TRBJ1-1	-	TRBV5-6	CASSGATWTEAFF
TRBJ2-3	-	TRBV5-1	CASSPPSAGGSTDTQYF
TRBJ1-5	-	TRBV10-3	CAIGTGEGVGGTQPQHF
TRBJ1-2	-	TRBV25-1	CASSELGEEIIYGYTF
TRBJ2-3	-	TRBV4-1	CASSTRERNTDTQYF
TRBJ1-1	-	TRBV18	CASSPESTLRGSLDEAFF
TRBJ1-2	-	TRBV29-1	CSVGLTSLPYGYTF
TRBJ1-4	-	TRBV6-5	CASSYSYIEKLFF
TRBJ1-6	-	TRBV4-2	CASSQESGDSNSPLHF
TRBJ1-1	-	TRBV29-1	CSDVDRGQAFF
TRBJ2-1	-	TRBV7-8	CASSLEGVPYNEQFF
TRBJ2-7	once	TRBV30	CAWSVGGEQYF
TRBJ2-3	-	TRBV19	CASSTRTGTNTQYF
TRBJ2-1	-	TRBV6-1	CATSRSPMLGEQFF
TRBJ1-1	-	TRBV11-2	CASSPSPHLTGFTEAFF
TRBJ2-7	-	TRBV7-6	CASSVTSSYEQYF
TRBJ1-3	-	TRBV29-1	CSVHPGSGNTIYF
TRBJ2-1	few	TRBV20-1	CSAMEYNEQFF
TRBJ2-7	-	TRBV13	CASSLRSYEQYF
TRBJ2-2	few	TRBV10-1	CASSEGADWTGELFF
TRBJ1-2	-	TRBV4-1	CASLPSSGHGYGYTF
TRBJ2-1	-	TRBV11-2	CASSTWTSGNNEQFF
TRBJ2-2	-	TRBV19	CASSRQGNGELFF
TRBJ2-5	-	TRBV5-4	CASSYLAGDLETQYF
TRBJ1-1	-	TRBV25-1	CASRQGAEAFF
TRBJ1-2	once	TRBV29-1	CSVEEDTYYGYTF
TRBJ2-1	-	TRBV11-3	CASSPGQGIDEQFF
TRBJ2-3	-	TRBV29-1	CSGQTGGRTDTQYF
TRBJ1-1	-	TRBV2	CASSEASRTGSEAFF
TRBJ2-1	few	TRBV10-1	CASSSIYGEQFF
TRBJ1-5	-	TRBV11-2	CASSPIRAFKGSNQPQHF
TRBJ1-1	-	TRBV2	CASSPEHVNTEAFF
TRBJ1-5	few	TRBV28	CASSRGRGRPQHF
TRBJ1-1	-	TRBV9	CASSVGWGYRGGTEAFF
TRBJ1-4	-	TRBV5-8	CASSFSGGTDEKLFF
TRBJ2-7	-	TRBV29-1	CSGSVVDSYEQYF
TRBJ2-1	-	TRBV5-4	CASSLPLLARSSYNEQFF
TRBJ1-5	-	TRBV4-3	CASSQGGSGQPQHF
TRBJ2-1	-	TRBV28	CASSSSMGSGTMISSYNEQFF
TRBJ1-1	-	TRBV11-3	CASSLEGGTEAFF
TRBJ2-1	-	TRBV6-5	CASSYVGRDYNEQFF
TRBJ2-2	-	TRBV9	CASRSGTSVNTGELFF